The 30 T cell receptor beta chains listed next were all sequenced from one sample in a study of vaccination effects on CD4 cells after COVID-19. Before sequencing, viral peptide pools were used by the ViraFEST assay to expand antigen-specific CD4+ T cells. Following an approximately ten-day culture, CD4+ T cells were purified. Documented for the person is a PCR-confirmed SARS-CoV-2 infection occurring between March and December 2020. Here immunoSEQ multiplex PCR was the method, and the copy in TCRdb shows in-frame clones only, minus some. The data hold 30,000 or so clones, with 65% to 75% observed a single time. For these TCRs, the target antigens are not known. This sample comprised CD4+ T cells from PBMCs cultured with a peptide pool, obtained before COVID-19 vaccination. These receptors were collected from a human donor who had a prior SARS-CoV-2 infection.

The V call is TRBV7-9, the J call TRBJ2-7, with D maybe TRBD1 (6 bases). The germline CDR1 and CDR2 sequences are SEHNR and FQNEAQ (reference sequence). The V and J ends lost 5 bases and 1 base respectively, with 15 bases between them. The CDR3 length is 15 residues. The CDR3 loop is CASSNAWDNSYEQYF. For the CDR3, the DNA is TGTGCCAGCAGCAATGCGTGGGACAATTCCTACGAGCAGTACTTC.

This clone was picked up one time. The gene calls are TRBV5-4 and TRBJ2-6; 10 bases are shared with TRBD1. The germline V gene has CDR1 SGHNT and CDR2 YYREEE (reference sequence). This CDR3 contains 17 residues. With 4 bases clipped from V and 2 bases from J, the junction kept 6 bases outside the gene matches. The CDR3 is CASSLGGQGTGANVLTF. CDR3 bases: TGTGCCAGCAGCCTTGGGGGACAGGGGACTGGGGCCAACGTCCTGACTTTC.

The chain links TRBV5-4 to TRBJ2-5; D gene unclear. The V end lost 4 bases, the J end lost 4 bases, and 17 bases lay between the germline ends. This CDR3 is 15 amino acids long. Per the germline V gene, CDR1 is SGHNT and CDR2 is YYREEE (reference sequence). CDR3 residues: CASSTRSPLRETQYF. The CDR3 region has the DNA TGTGCCAGCAGCACTCGCAGTCCCTTGCGAGAGACCCAGTACTTC. The full variable domain, in which reference TRBV5-4 and TRBJ2-5 provide the parts outside the CDR3, is ETGVTQSPTHLIKTRGQQVTLRCSSQSGHNTVSWYQQALGQGPQFIFQYYREEENGRGNFPPRFSGLQFPNYSSELNVNALELDDSALYLCASSTRSPLRETQYFGPGTRLLVL.

The chain links TRBV19 to TRBJ1-4, with 9 bases lining up with TRBD1. The CDR3 totals 14 residues. V lost 6 bases to trimming and J lost 7 bases; unmatched junction nucleotides: 6. Germline V gene lookup returns CDR1 LNHDA and CDR2 SQIVND (reference sequence). The CDR3 bases are TGTGCCAGTAGCAGGACAGGGGTGGCTGAAAAACTGTTTTTT. Translated: CASSRTGVAEKLFF. Complete variable domain (other parts from reference TRBV19 and TRBJ1-4): DGGITQSPKYLFRKEGQNVTLSCEQNLNHDAMYWYRQDPGQGLRLIYYSQIVNDFQKGDIAEGYSVSREKKESFPLTVTSAQKNPTAFYLCASSRTGVAEKLFFGSGTQLSVL.

The chain is built from TRBV4-1 and TRBJ2-3, with D perhaps matching TRBD2 (6 bases). V lost 5 bases and J lost 5, with 17 bases in between. The germline V gene encodes CDR1 MGHRA and CDR2 YSYEKL. The CDR3 loop spans 15 amino acids. CDR3: CASSKTGTPIDTQYF. The CDR3 DNA follows: TGCGCCAGCAGCAAAACCGGGACTCCTATAGATACGCAGTATTTT.

The chain uses TRBV6-5 and TRBJ2-2, with no clear D. Looked up from germline, CDR1 is MNHEY and CDR2 is SVGAGI. The CDR3 consists of 14 residues. V lost 8 bases, J lost 1 base, and 11 bases lay in between. The DNA of the CDR3 is TGTGCCAGCTCAAGGACGGGGAACACCGGGGAGCTGTTTTTT. Translated, it gives CASSRTGNTGELFF.

This clone was recorded a few times. This sequence joins TRBV15 and TRBJ1-2; D remains ambiguous. The ends were cut back, 1 base at V and 8 bases at J, with 11 bases in the middle. The CDR3 has 13 amino acids. Germline V gene data show CDR1 as LNHNV and CDR2 as YYDKDF (reference sequence). The CDR3 region is CATSRGAGDGYTF. The CDR3 nucleotides read TGTGCCACCAGCAGAGGGGCCGGAGACGGCTACACCTTC.

This clone is hyperexpanded. The chain uses TRBV6-1 and TRBJ1-2, with 8 bases matching TRBD1. V shed 3 bases, J shed 4 bases, and the junction held 4 bases outside the gene matches. This CDR3 region has 14 residues. Germline-derived CDR1 and CDR2 are MNHNS and SASEGT. CDR3 amino acids: CASSEDRAPYGYTF. CDR3 DNA: TGTGCCAGCAGTGAGGACAGGGCCCCCTATGGCTACACCTTC.

This chain uses TRBV21-1 with TRBJ1-5. TRBV21-1 is a pseudogene locus. The CDR3 sequence is 15 residues long. The CDR3 reads CASSSLVSLGQPQHF. The DNA of the CDR3 is TGTGCCAGCAGCTCACTCGTCAGTTTGGGTCAGCCCCAGCATTTT.

The chain has TRBV11-3 and TRBJ2-3, with D hard to call. The germline V gene encodes CDR1 SGHNT and CDR2 YENEEA. The CDR3 length is 12 residues. The germline V and J ends were trimmed by 8 bases and 0 bases, with 6 bases remaining between them. The CDR3: CASAVSTDTQYF. As DNA, the CDR3 is TGTGCCAGCGCGGTCAGCACAGATACGCAGTATTTT.

The J gene is TRBJ2-7, the V gene TRBV6-5; 8 bases map to TRBD1. Germline CDR1 is MNHEY and CDR2 is SVGAGI. CDR3 length equals 14 residues. Germline trimming cut 6 bases from V and 6 bases from J; bases unmatched to any gene: 10. The CDR3 DNA reads as TGTGCCAGCAGCAAAAGCGGACAGGGAGCCGAGCAGTACTTC. Its translation is CASSKSGQGAEQYF.

The gene calls are TRBV23-1 and TRBJ1-2; no clear D gene. TRBV23-1 falls under the ORF class, with uncertain function. CDR3 length: 9 amino acids. Deletions cut 8 bases from V and 5 bases from J, with 3 bases between. CDR3 nucleotide sequence: TGCGCCAGCTCTTATGGCTACACCTTC. Its protein is CASSYGYTF.

V gene TRBV15 combines with J gene TRBJ1-5; D gene unclear. CDR3 length: 13 residues. V was shortened by 6 bases and J by 0 bases, with 6 bases between the two germline ends. Per germline, CDR1 LNHNV and CDR2 YYDKDF (reference sequence). CDR3 protein: CATSQYSNQPQHF. The CDR3 DNA reads TGTGCCACCAGTCAATATAGCAATCAGCCCCAGCATTTT.

The V and J genes are TRBV9 and TRBJ2-2; 10 positions agree with TRBD2. V shed 6 bases and J 6 bases; nucleotides not matched to a gene: 8. This CDR3 has 15 residues. Germline loops: CDR1 SGDLS, CDR2 YYNGEE. This chain's CDR3 is CASNSGTSEAGELFF. The CDR3 DNA reads as TGTGCCAGCAACTCCGGGACTAGCGAGGCCGGGGAGCTGTTTTTT. The full variable domain, rest sourced from reference TRBV9 and TRBJ2-2, is DSGVTQTPKHLITATGQRVTLRCSPRSGDLSVYWYQQSLDQGLQFLIQYYNGEERAKGNILERFSAQQFPDLHSELNLSSLELGDSALYFCASNSGTSEAGELFFGEGSRLTVL.

The rearrangement uses TRBV5-4 and TRBJ2-5; 8 bases are shared with TRBD2. Germline CDR1 reads SGHNT; CDR2 reads YYREEE (reference sequence). Losses at the gene ends were 4 bases for V and 2 bases for J; bases not matched to a gene: 10. The CDR3 has 16 amino acids. The CDR3 DNA is TGTGCCAGCAGCACCCCCCAGCGGGGGAATCAAGAGACCCAGTACTTC. Translated: CASSTPQRGNQETQYF.

In its sample, this clone was seen once. This sequence joins TRBV12-3 or TRBV12-4 and TRBJ2-7; D might be TRBD2 (6 bases). This CDR3 contains 12 residues. V lost 6 bases to trimming and J lost 2 bases, with 8 bases between them. The CDR3 loop is CASSGLTYEQYF. The CDR3 region has the DNA TGTGCCAGCAGCGGACTAACCTACGAGCAGTACTTC.

In its sample, this clone was seen a few times. The J gene is TRBJ1-3, the V gene TRBV5-1, with D unclear. The germline V gene has CDR1 SGHRS and CDR2 YFSETQ. Trimming took off 1 base at V and 4 bases at J, with 15 bases between the two ends. The CDR3 is 16 residues long. The DNA for the CDR3 is TGCGCCAGCAGCTTGTGGTCCCGGGCGTACGGAAACACCATATATTTT. Amino acid sequence: CASSLWSRAYGNTIYF.

The J gene is TRBJ2-5, the V gene TRBV7-9; a weak D match, TRBD2 (6 bases). V gave up 0 bases and J gave up 4 bases, with 6 bases separating them. Germline CDR1 SEHNR, CDR2 FQNEAQ (reference sequence). The CDR3 loop spans 13 amino acids. The CDR3 DNA sequence: TGTGCCAGCAGCTTAGCGGGGGGAGAGACCCAGTACTTC. Translated: CASSLAGGETQYF. Looking up the rest from reference TRBV7-9 and TRBJ2-5 gives the full variable domain: DTGVSQNPRHKITKRGQNVTFRCDPISEHNRLYWYRQTLGQGPEFLTYFQNEAQLEKSRLLSDRFSAERPKGSFSTLEIQRTEQGDSAMYLCASSLAGGETQYFGPGTRLLVL.

V usage is TRBV20-1 and J usage is TRBJ1-6; TRBD1 agrees at 8 bases. Germline V CDR1 and CDR2: DFQATT, SNEGSKA (reference sequence). J gave up 6 bases and V 3 bases, and 10 bases lay outside the gene matches. The CDR3 length is 16 residues. CDR3 residues: CSASLPGGTSNSPLHF. CDR3 nucleotides: TGCAGTGCTAGTTTGCCAGGGGGCACGAGTAATTCACCCCTCCACTTT.

The chain employs TRBV10-3 and TRBJ1-2, with a possible D match to TRBD1 (5 bases). The CDR3 spans 11 residues. The germline V gene encodes CDR1 ENHRY and CDR2 SYGVKD. Trimming took off 2 bases at V and 8 bases at J, with 6 bases between the two ends. CDR3 residues: CAISEGGGYTF. The CDR3 DNA reads TGTGCCATCAGTGAGGGGGGAGGCTACACCTTC.

The chain couples TRBV24-1 to TRBJ2-1, with 12 bases matching TRBD2. CDR1 is KGHDR, CDR2 SFDVKD, per germline. With V trimmed by 4 bases and J by 5 bases, 5 bases remained unmatched. The CDR3 spans 16 residues. In nucleotides, the CDR3 is TGTGCCACCAGTGAGACCACTAGCGGGAGGAACAATGAGCAGTTCTTC. It codes for CATSETTSGRNNEQFF.

This clone was detected a few times. The chain employs TRBV9 and TRBJ1-2; TRBD1 matches at 9 bases. V lost 3 bases to trimming and J lost 6 bases; unmatched junction nucleotides: 6. The CDR3 totals 14 residues. In germline, CDR1 is SGDLS, CDR2 YYNGEE. The chain's CDR3 is CASSASGTGNGYTF. In nucleotides, the CDR3 is TGTGCCAGCAGCGCCTCCGGGACAGGGAATGGCTACACCTTC.

This chain joins TRBV2 and TRBJ2-2, with D possibly being TRBD2 (5 bases). The CDR3 covers 15 residues. Germline lookup yields CDR1 SNHLY and CDR2 FYNNEI. The V gene lost 6 bases and the J gene lost 2 bases, with 13 bases spanning the gap. In DNA form, the CDR3 reads TGTGCCAGCAGCGAGCGGTGGCTAAACACCGGGGAGCTGTTTTTT. Translated, it gives CASSERWLNTGELFF.

This clone was seen once. The chain uses TRBV5-1 and TRBJ1-1; unclear D gene. Trimming took off 7 bases at V and 4 bases at J, with 17 bases between the two ends. The CDR3 extends over 14 amino acids. The germline gives CDR1 SGHRS, CDR2 YFSETQ. Here the CDR3 DNA reads TGCGCCAGCGGAGATCCGGGGTCGCCCACTGAAGCTTTCTTT. Translation: CASGDPGSPTEAFF.

The V and J genes are TRBV15 and TRBJ2-3, with D hard to call. Trimming shortened V by 2 bases and J by 4 bases, and 10 bases separated the two germline ends. The CDR3 has 14 residues. Per the germline V gene, CDR1 is LNHNV and CDR2 is YYDKDF (reference sequence). CDR3 DNA: TGTGCCACCAGCAGATCGGACCTCCCAGATACGCAGTATTTT. This sequence encodes CATSRSDLPDTQYF.

The chain combines TRBV5-5 with TRBJ1-5; D call uncertain. The V gene lost 4 bases and the J gene lost 6 bases, with 11 bases spanning the gap. Germline assignment: CDR1 SGHKS and CDR2 YYEKEE (reference sequence). The CDR3 consists of 13 residues. The CDR3 region is CASSADPSQPQHF. The CDR3 DNA follows: TGTGCCAGCAGCGCTGACCCGAGTCAGCCCCAGCATTTT.

V usage is TRBV7-9 and J usage is TRBJ2-7, with D perhaps matching TRBD1 or TRBD2 (6 bases each). V was clipped by 4 bases and J by 4 bases, with 17 bases between them. This CDR3 spans 15 amino acids. Germline V gene sequence: CDR1 SEHNR, CDR2 FQNEAQ (reference sequence). CDR3 sequence: CASSSLIGGQYEQYF. The DNA for the CDR3 is TGTGCCAGCAGCTCGTTAATAGGGGGGCAATACGAGCAGTACTTC.

The chain is built from TRBV3-1 (or the pseudogene TRBV3-2) and TRBJ2-1; TRBD2 aligns across 9 bases. The V gene end was trimmed by 4 bases and the J gene end by 9 bases; junction bases not matched to a gene: 7. Germline V CDR1 and CDR2: LGHDT, YNNKEL (reference sequence). The CDR3 runs to 14 residues. The CDR3 loop reads CASSRSGLAFEQFF. DNA of the CDR3: TGTGCCAGCAGCCGCTCGGGACTAGCATTTGAGCAGTTCTTC.

J is TRBJ2-1 and V is TRBV7-9; TRBD1 might be the D (6 bases). Trimming took off 2 bases at V and 1 base at J, with 15 bases between the two ends. The germline V gene encodes CDR1 SEHNR and CDR2 FQNEAQ (reference sequence). This CDR3 is 17 amino acids long. The CDR3 spells CASSLQLRTVSYNEQFF. CDR3 sequence (DNA): TGTGCCAGCAGCTTACAGTTAAGGACAGTTTCCTACAATGAGCAGTTCTTC.

In this sample, this clone turned up once. The chain has TRBV6-5 and TRBJ1-1, with unresolved D. V dropped 4 bases and J dropped 3 bases, with 18 bases sitting between them. This CDR3 has 16 amino acids. Germline-derived CDR1 and CDR2 are MNHEY and SVGAGI. The CDR3: CASSLSGQFPDTEAFF. CDR3 nucleotides: TGTGCCAGCAGTTTATCGGGCCAATTCCCGGACACTGAAGCTTTCTTT.